Below, one T cell receptor beta chain is given with its context. At one of its ends the junction is not consistent with the germline gene, which may arise from a read error. TCRdb reprocessed the 5' RACE reads with MiXCR, giving one entry per CDR3 protein. The data show just under 150,000 distinct CDR3 sequences, around 21% seen once. This entry is derived from a study of T-cell memory formation after mild COVID-19. Per germline, CDR1 SGHDN and CDR2 FVKESK. The CDR3 runs to 13 residues. Sequencing was done on a sample of PBMCs or a T cell subset sorted from them (not recorded which). The receptor was isolated from an adult woman who had mild COVID-19 (a few samples of this study predate the infection). Cell type and time point are not known. This chain joins TRBV14 and TRBJ1-1; D gene uncertain. The CDR3 DNA reads as TGTGCCAGCAGCCGCCCTCTGCTGGTTGAAACTTTCTTT. As protein: CASSRPLLVETFF.